One and the same sample provided the 31 T cell receptor beta chains below, sequenced in a study of blood T cell repertoires in COVID-19. The assay was immunoSEQ multiplex PCR, and TCRdb's table has in-frame clones only and misses some. The repertoire holds roughly 65,000 clones, with approximately 78% as singletons. The sequenced sample consisted of peripheral blood. The origin of the receptors is an elderly man with acute or convalescent COVID-19.

The rearrangement uses TRBV24-1 and TRBJ2-1; TRBD2 matches at 10 bases. J lost 10 bases, V lost 1 base, and 9 bases had no gene match. The CDR3 length is 16 residues. CDR1 is KGHDR, CDR2 SFDVKD, per germline. The CDR3 region has the DNA TGTGCCACCAGTGATTTAGGGACTAGCGCCCCGAGGGAGCAGTTCTTC. Protein: CATSDLGTSAPREQFF.

The gene calls are TRBV10-3 and TRBJ2-1; 10 positions agree with TRBD1. Germline assignment: CDR1 ENHRY and CDR2 SYGVKD. The CDR3 is made up of 12 amino acids. Trimming removed 6 bases from V and 8 bases from J; junction bases left unmatched: 1. DNA of the CDR3: TGTGCCATCAGGGACAGGGGGGATGAGCAGTTCTTC. It encodes CAIRDRGDEQFF.

This sequence joins TRBV6-2 or TRBV6-3 and TRBJ2-3, with 9 bases fitting TRBD2. The J segment lost 6 bases and the V segment lost 2 bases, leaving 9 bases of the junction unmatched. There are 16 residues in the CDR3. CDR1 and CDR2 (germline): MNHEY, SVGEGT. The CDR3 DNA reads TGTGCCAGCAGTTACGAGAGCGGGAGGTATTTTGATACGCAGTATTTT. Translating gives CASSYESGRYFDTQYF.

This rearrangement joins TRBV7-2 to TRBJ2-7, with TRBD2 matching 10 bases. This CDR3 is built from 18 residues. Germline V gene lookup returns CDR1 SGHTA and CDR2 FQGNSA. J was trimmed by 3 bases and V by 2 bases; bases with no gene match: 13. The CDR3 coding sequence is TGTGCCAGCAGCTTACCACCATATAGCGGGAGGAGAAACTACGAGCAGTACTTC. Amino acids: CASSLPPYSGRRNYEQYF.

CDR3 amino acids: CASSDPGTGTRGYTF. The CDR3 coding sequence is TGTGCCAGCAGCGACCCCGGGACAGGGACTCGCGGCTACACCTTC. The chain couples TRBV5-6 to TRBJ1-2; 9 bases are a match to TRBD1. The junction had 12 bases not matched to a gene; V was cut back by 4 bases and J by 8 bases. The CDR3 has 15 residues. Germline CDR1 SGHDT, CDR2 YYEEEE.

This chain's CDR3 is CASSSLSGGARKTQYF. CDR3 sequence (DNA): TGTGCCAGCAGTTCCCTCAGCGGGGGGGCCCGAAAGACCCAGTACTTC. The rearrangement uses TRBV6-2 or TRBV6-3 and TRBJ2-5; 10 positions agree with TRBD2. The junction had 11 bases not matched to a gene; V was cut back by 4 bases and J by 6 bases. CDR1 MNHEY and CDR2 SVGEGT come from the germline V gene. This CDR3 spans 16 amino acids.

The chain employs TRBV6-2 or TRBV6-3 and TRBJ2-1; D is perhaps TRBD2 (6 bases). The ends were cut back, 4 bases at V and 7 bases at J, with 14 bases in the middle. This CDR3 has 14 amino acids. Germline lookup yields CDR1 MNHEY and CDR2 SVGEGT. The CDR3 sequence is CASSLYSGVNEQFF. The CDR3 DNA sequence: TGTGCCAGCAGTTTGTACTCGGGAGTAAATGAGCAGTTCTTC.

The V gene is TRBV6-5, the J gene TRBJ1-2, with 8 nucleotides matching TRBD1. In germline, CDR1 is MNHEY, CDR2 SVGAGI. J gave up 8 bases and V 5 bases, and 7 bases lay outside the gene matches. The CDR3 loop spans 13 amino acids. CDR3 loop: CASSPDRGGGYTF. CDR3 nucleotide sequence: TGTGCCAGCAGTCCAGACAGGGGCGGCGGCTACACCTTC.

This clone was seen just once. This chain connects TRBV15 to TRBJ2-3, with TRBD2 as a possible D gene (6 bases). Germline V gene sequence: CDR1 LNHNV, CDR2 YYDKDF (reference sequence). Trimming removed 4 bases from V and 5 bases from J, with 16 bases in between. This CDR3 is built from 15 residues. The CDR3 DNA sequence: TGTGCCACCAGCACCGGAGGGGTGGCAAAAGATACGCAGTATTTT. Encoded protein: CATSTGGVAKDTQYF.

The chain couples TRBV6-5 to TRBJ2-1; 12 nucleotides agree with TRBD2. Germline assignment: CDR1 MNHEY and CDR2 SVGAGI. The length of the CDR3 is 14 residues. Trimming cost V 6 bases and J 8 bases; bases outside gene matches: 5. The CDR3 is CASSLAGGPHEQFF. The CDR3 region has the DNA TGTGCCAGCAGCCTAGCGGGAGGGCCTCATGAGCAGTTCTTC.

This chain connects TRBV7-9 to TRBJ2-5; 11 bases agree with TRBD1. The CDR3 runs to 15 residues. V trimming: 4 bases; J trimming: 4 bases; junction bases outside the gene matches: 5. CDR1 and CDR2 (germline): SEHNR, FQNEAQ (reference sequence). The CDR3 loop reads CASSSRTGGAETQYF. DNA for the CDR3: TGTGCCAGCAGCTCCCGGACAGGGGGCGCAGAGACCCAGTACTTC.

V and J are TRBV6-6 and TRBJ2-1; D gene uncertain. The CDR3 is 11 residues long. V shed 6 bases and J shed 5 bases, with 5 bases lying between them. Germline CDR1 MNHNY, CDR2 SVGAGI (reference sequence). CDR3 sequence reads: CASSRDNEQFF. The CDR3 DNA sequence: TGTGCCAGCAGCCGGGACAATGAGCAGTTCTTC.

This clone was picked up one time. The chain carries TRBV5-1 and TRBJ1-2; a weak D match, TRBD1 (6 bases). V dropped 4 bases and J dropped 4 bases, with 14 bases sitting between them. CDR3 length: 14 amino acids. CDR1 is SGHRS, CDR2 YFSETQ, per germline. The CDR3 region is CASSQGPELYGYTF. CDR3 sequence (DNA): TGCGCCAGCAGCCAGGGGCCGGAGCTCTATGGCTACACCTTC. The full variable domain, with the rest looked up from reference TRBV5-1 and TRBJ1-2, is KAGVTQTPRYLIKTRGQQVTLSCSPISGHRSVSWYQQTPGQGLQFLFEYFSETQRNKGNFPGRFSGRQFSNSRSEMNVSTLELGDSALYLCASSQGPELYGYTFGSGTRLTVV.

The rearrangement joins TRBV5-1 to TRBJ2-6; D is possibly TRBD2 (6 bases). Germline V lookup: CDR1 SGHRS, CDR2 YFSETQ. Trimming shortened V by 2 bases and J by 2 bases, and 11 bases separated the two germline ends. The CDR3 consists of 16 residues. CDR3 DNA sequence: TGCGCCAGCAGCTTCAGGGAGGCGACTGGGGCCAACGTCCTGACTTTC. Translation: CASSFREATGANVLTF.

The gene calls are TRBV6-5 and TRBJ2-7; 9 nucleotides agree with TRBD1. The CDR3 is 15 amino acids. With 6 bases clipped from V and 1 base from J, the junction kept 7 bases outside the gene matches. Germline CDR1 and CDR2: MNHEY and SVGAGI. CDR3 nucleotide sequence: TGTGCCAGCAGAACCGGGACAGGGAATTCCTACGAGCAGTACTTC. Protein sequence: CASRTGTGNSYEQYF.

The genes are TRBV6-2 or TRBV6-3 and TRBJ1-2; D not resolved. V dropped 0 bases and J dropped 4 bases, with 9 bases sitting between them. This CDR3 is 14 amino acids long. The germline gives CDR1 MNHEY, CDR2 SVGEGT. The DNA of the CDR3 is TGTGCCAGCAGTTACTCTATGGCATCCTATGGCTACACCTTC. Translation gives CASSYSMASYGYTF.

The rearrangement joins TRBV7-9 to TRBJ2-7; 8 bases fit TRBD2. The germline V gene has CDR1 SEHNR and CDR2 FQNEAQ (reference sequence). The CDR3 contains 14 residues. The trim removed 4 bases at V and 3 bases at J, leaving 5 bases unmatched. The DNA for the CDR3 is TGTGCCAGCAGCTCATATAGCGGGAACTACGAGCAGTACTTC. This codes for CASSSYSGNYEQYF.

The J gene is TRBJ1-2, the V gene TRBV7-2; TRBD1 might be the D (6 bases). The V end lost 2 bases, the J end lost 2 bases, and 9 bases lay between the germline ends. This CDR3 region has 14 residues. CDR1 is SGHTA, CDR2 FQGNSA, per germline. This chain's CDR3 is CASSLNQGNYGYTF. In nucleotides, the CDR3 is TGTGCCAGCAGCTTAAACCAGGGGAACTATGGCTACACCTTC.

The chain combines TRBV7-3 with TRBJ2-3; D gene ambiguous. Germline CDR1 SGHTA, CDR2 FQGTGA. V lost 7 bases and J 5 bases, leaving 13 bases between the germline ends. This CDR3 has 13 residues. As DNA, the CDR3 is TGTGCCAGCACCTCCGTAACTGGAGATACGCAGTATTTT. This codes for CASTSVTGDTQYF. Looking up the rest from reference TRBV7-3 and TRBJ2-3 gives the full variable domain: GAGVSQTPSNKVTEKGKYVELRCDPISGHTALYWYRQSLGQGPEFLIYFQGTGAADDSGLPNDRFFAVRPEGSVSTLKIQRTERGDSAVYLCASTSVTGDTQYFGPGTRLTVL.

V usage is TRBV27 and J usage is TRBJ2-7; possible D gene TRBD1, 5 bases. The CDR3 consists of 15 residues. Germline loops: CDR1 MNHEY, CDR2 SMNVEV (reference sequence). V lost 2 bases to trimming and J lost 1 base, with 12 bases between them. The CDR3 nucleotides are TGTGCCAGCAGTTTACAGGGTGGGGATTCCTACGAGCAGTACTTC. This sequence encodes CASSLQGGDSYEQYF.

About this clone: At the DNA level, this CDR3 is encoded by other sequences in the same sample as well. The chain carries TRBV5-1 and TRBJ2-1, with 7 bases aligning to TRBD1. The CDR3 loop spans 16 amino acids. V lost 4 bases, J lost 0 bases, and 7 bases stayed unmatched. Germline loops: CDR1 SGHRS, CDR2 YFSETQ. CDR3 amino acids: CASSPGQAASYNEQFF. Here the CDR3 DNA reads TGCGCCAGCAGCCCAGGACAGGCCGCCTCCTACAATGAGCAGTTCTTC. Full variable domain (rest looked up from reference TRBV5-1 and TRBJ2-1): KAGVTQTPRYLIKTRGQQVTLSCSPISGHRSVSWYQQTPGQGLQFLFEYFSETQRNKGNFPGRFSGRQFSNSRSEMNVSTLELGDSALYLCASSPGQAASYNEQFFGPGTRLTVL.

This clone appeared a few times. The gene calls are TRBV10-3 and TRBJ1-6; 7 bases fit TRBD1. CDR1 ENHRY and CDR2 SYGVKD come from the germline V gene. Trimming at V came to 5 bases and at J to 5 bases, leaving 3 bases not matched to a gene. The CDR3 is 14 amino acids. The CDR3 bases are TGTGCCATCAGTCTGGGACAGAATAATTCACCCCTCCACTTT. Its protein is CAISLGQNNSPLHF.

The J gene is TRBJ1-1, the V gene TRBV5-1, with 8 bases fitting TRBD1. The CDR3 contains 14 residues. J was trimmed by 0 bases and V by 3 bases; bases with no gene match: 1. Germline V gene sequence: CDR1 SGHRS, CDR2 YFSETQ. CDR3 nucleotide sequence: TGCGCCAGCAGCTGGGACAGGTTGAACACTGAAGCTTTCTTT. The encoded protein is CASSWDRLNTEAFF. Full variable domain (missing parts from reference TRBV5-1 and TRBJ1-1): KAGVTQTPRYLIKTRGQQVTLSCSPISGHRSVSWYQQTPGQGLQFLFEYFSETQRNKGNFPGRFSGRQFSNSRSEMNVSTLELGDSALYLCASSWDRLNTEAFFGQGTRLTVV.

The chain has TRBV4-1 and TRBJ2-2, with 9 bases identical to TRBD1. This CDR3 region has 15 residues. Germline CDR1 and CDR2: MGHRA and YSYEKL. V dropped 0 bases and J dropped 9; count of bases not matched to a gene: 5. The chain's CDR3 is CASSQDRDRARELFF. DNA of the CDR3: TGCGCCAGCAGCCAAGACCGGGACAGGGCCAGGGAGCTGTTTTTT.

The V and J genes are TRBV7-3 and TRBJ1-2, with D possibly being TRBD1 (5 bases). The CDR3 sequence is 13 residues long. The V end lost 2 bases, the J end lost 6 bases, and 10 bases lay between the germline ends. CDR1 is SGHTA and CDR2 is FQGTGA in the germline V gene. The CDR3 DNA sequence: TGTGCCAGCAGCTTACAAGGGGCGGATGGCTACACCTTC. This encodes CASSLQGADGYTF.

This clone was seen a few times. The chain uses TRBV30 and TRBJ1-2; TRBD1 matches 10 bases. J was trimmed by 7 bases and V by 3 bases; bases with no gene match: 5. CDR3 length: 13 amino acids. Germline V lookup: CDR1 GTSNPN, CDR2 SVGIG (reference sequence). The CDR3: CAWSPGTGVGYTF. The CDR3 nucleotides are TGTGCCTGGAGCCCAGGGACAGGGGTTGGCTACACCTTC.

This clone was found a few times. The V and J genes are TRBV6-2 or TRBV6-3 and TRBJ1-5, with 9 bases identical to TRBD1. The CDR3 runs to 16 residues. The trim removed 5 bases at V and 3 bases at J, leaving 8 bases unmatched. Germline V gives CDR1 MNHEY, CDR2 SVGEGT. The CDR3 region is CASSQLTGGDNQPQHF. The CDR3 nucleotides read TGTGCCAGCAGTCAACTGACAGGGGGGGACAATCAGCCCCAGCATTTT.

This chain links TRBV7-2 with TRBJ2-5; possible D gene TRBD2, 6 bases. V lost 0 bases and J lost 10, with 18 bases in between. The CDR3 has 15 amino acids. Germline V gene lookup returns CDR1 SGHTA and CDR2 FQGNSA. The CDR3 loop is CASSLAGVRGSGQYF. CDR3 coding DNA: TGTGCCAGCAGCTTAGCGGGTGTTCGGGGGAGTGGCCAGTACTTC. The full variable domain, in which reference TRBV7-2 and TRBJ2-5 provide the parts outside the CDR3, is GAGVSQSPSNKVTEKGKDVELRCDPISGHTALYWYRQSLGQGLEFLIYFQGNSAPDKSGLPSDRFSAERTGGSVSTLTIQRTQQEDSAVYLCASSLAGVRGSGQYFGPGTRLLVL.

V is TRBV4-3 and J is TRBJ1-1, with TRBD1 as a possible D gene (5 bases). The CDR3 has 13 residues. Trimming took 1 base from V and 4 from J, leaving 7 bases between them. CDR1 and CDR2 from the germline V gene are LGHNA and YSLEER. The CDR3: CASSQAGATEAFF. The CDR3, as DNA: TGCGCCAGCAGCCAAGCTGGGGCCACTGAAGCTTTCTTT.

In DNA, the CDR3 is TGTGCCAGCAGCTTGTCAAGGCTACTAAATCAGCCCCAGCATTTT. This encodes CASSLSRLLNQPQHF. The V call is TRBV5-6, the J call TRBJ1-5; D is ambiguous. Germline V gene sequence: CDR1 SGHDT, CDR2 YYEEEE. Deletions cut 1 base from V and 4 bases from J, with 12 bases between. The CDR3 covers 15 residues.

The chain couples TRBV5-4 to TRBJ2-2; TRBD2 aligns across 8 bases. Germline-derived CDR1 and CDR2 are SGHNT and YYREEE (reference sequence). CDR3 length: 15 residues. The V and J ends lost 0 bases and 6 bases, in that order; junction bases with no gene match: 4. The CDR3 region has the DNA TGTGCCAGCAGCTTGGGGACTAGCTTGTCCGGGGAGCTGTTTTTT. This gives the protein CASSLGTSLSGELFF.